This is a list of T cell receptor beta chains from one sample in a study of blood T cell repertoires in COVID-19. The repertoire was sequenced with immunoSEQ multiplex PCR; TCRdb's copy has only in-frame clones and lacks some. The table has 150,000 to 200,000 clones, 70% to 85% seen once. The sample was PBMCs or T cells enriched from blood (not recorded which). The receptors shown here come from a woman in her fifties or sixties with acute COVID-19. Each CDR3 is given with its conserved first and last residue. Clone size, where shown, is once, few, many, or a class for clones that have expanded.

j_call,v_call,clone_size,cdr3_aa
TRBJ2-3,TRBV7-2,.,CASSPIGGQGDTQYF
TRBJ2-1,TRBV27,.,CASSQGLAGRGYNEQFF
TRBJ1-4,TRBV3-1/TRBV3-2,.,CASSQGEGGGEKLFF
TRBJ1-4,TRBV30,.,CAGMDGGPLEKLFF
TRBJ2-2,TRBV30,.,CAWGRADSNTGELFF
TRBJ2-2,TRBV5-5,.,CASSLQGNTGELFF
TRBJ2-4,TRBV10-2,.,CASSDNRVGIQYF
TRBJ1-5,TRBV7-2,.,CASSLVKGPHQPQHF
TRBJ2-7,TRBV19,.,CASSRASGTGAYEQYF
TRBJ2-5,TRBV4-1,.,CASSQGDRGRQETQYF
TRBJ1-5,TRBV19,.,CASSIGASRRDQPQHF
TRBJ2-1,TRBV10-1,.,CASSTQGAPANEQFF
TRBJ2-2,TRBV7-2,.,CASSLVVRTGPTRGELFF
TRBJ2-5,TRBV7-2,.,CASSFLAVPETQYF
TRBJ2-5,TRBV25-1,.,CASGVEGTQYF
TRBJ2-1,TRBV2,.,CASSGWRSGTNEQFF
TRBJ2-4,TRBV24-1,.,CATSDLGAGGLLVKNIQYF
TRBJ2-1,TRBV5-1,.,CASSADLGDNEQFF
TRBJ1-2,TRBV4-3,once,CASSQEDGAGGVGYTF
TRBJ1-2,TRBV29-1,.,CSVSPRQSNYGYTF
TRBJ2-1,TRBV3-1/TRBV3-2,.,CASSQDTGSSYNEQFF
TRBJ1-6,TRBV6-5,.,CAIRREIGNSPLHF
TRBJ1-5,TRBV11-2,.,CASSRGRDSNQPQHF
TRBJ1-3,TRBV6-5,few,CASSSTGGRNTIYF
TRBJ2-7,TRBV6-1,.,CASSWTGGNYEQYF
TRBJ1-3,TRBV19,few,CASSITGIGNTIYF
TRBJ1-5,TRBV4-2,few,CASSQSNRRNQPQHF